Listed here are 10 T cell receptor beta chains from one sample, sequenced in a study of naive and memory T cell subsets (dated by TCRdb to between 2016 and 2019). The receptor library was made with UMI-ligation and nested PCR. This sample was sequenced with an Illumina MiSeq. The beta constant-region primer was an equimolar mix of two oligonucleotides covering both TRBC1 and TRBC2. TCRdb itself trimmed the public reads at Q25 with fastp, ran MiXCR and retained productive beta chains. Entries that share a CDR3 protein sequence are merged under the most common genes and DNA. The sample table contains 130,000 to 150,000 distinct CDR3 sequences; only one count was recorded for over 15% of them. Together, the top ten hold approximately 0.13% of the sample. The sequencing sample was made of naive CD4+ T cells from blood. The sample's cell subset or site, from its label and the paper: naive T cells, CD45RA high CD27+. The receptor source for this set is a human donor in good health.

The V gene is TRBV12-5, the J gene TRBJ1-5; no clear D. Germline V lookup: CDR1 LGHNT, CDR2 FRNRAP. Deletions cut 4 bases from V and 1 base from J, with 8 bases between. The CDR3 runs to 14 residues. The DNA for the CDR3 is TGTGCTAGTGGTTCCAGACTGAGCAATCAGCCCCAGCATTTT. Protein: CASGSRLSNQPQHF.

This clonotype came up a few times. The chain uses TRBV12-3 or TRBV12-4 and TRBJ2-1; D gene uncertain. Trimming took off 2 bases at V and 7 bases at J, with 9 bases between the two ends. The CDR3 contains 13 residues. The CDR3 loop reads CASSLSLENEQFF. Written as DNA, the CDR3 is TGTGCCAGCAGTTTAAGCCTGGAGAATGAGCAGTTCTTC.

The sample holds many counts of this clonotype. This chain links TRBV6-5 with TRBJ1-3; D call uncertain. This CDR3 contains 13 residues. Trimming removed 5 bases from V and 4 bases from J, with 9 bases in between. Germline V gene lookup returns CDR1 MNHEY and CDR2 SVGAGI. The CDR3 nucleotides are TGTGCCAGCAGTCTGGCCGGGGGAAACACCATATATTTT. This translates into CASSLAGGNTIYF.

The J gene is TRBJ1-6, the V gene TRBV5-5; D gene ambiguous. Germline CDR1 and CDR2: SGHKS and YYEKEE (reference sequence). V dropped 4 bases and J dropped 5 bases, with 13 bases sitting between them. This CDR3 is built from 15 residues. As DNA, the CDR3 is TGTGCCAGCAGCGGGGTTCTGCAAAATAATTCACCCCTCCACTTT. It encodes CASSGVLQNNSPLHF.

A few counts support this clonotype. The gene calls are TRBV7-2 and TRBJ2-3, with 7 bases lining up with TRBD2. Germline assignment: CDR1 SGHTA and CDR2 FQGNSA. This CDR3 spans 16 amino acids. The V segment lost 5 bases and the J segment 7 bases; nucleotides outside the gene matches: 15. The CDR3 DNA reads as TGTGCCAGCAGCCTCCTGGGGAGCGGGGCCGGGTATACGCAGTATTTT. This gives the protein CASSLLGSGAGYTQYF.

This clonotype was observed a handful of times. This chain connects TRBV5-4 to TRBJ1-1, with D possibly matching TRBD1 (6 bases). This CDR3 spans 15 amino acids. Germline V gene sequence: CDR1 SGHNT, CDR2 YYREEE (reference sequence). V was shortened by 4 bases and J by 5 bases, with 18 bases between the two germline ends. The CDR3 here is CASSASTGRLTEAFF. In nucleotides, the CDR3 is TGTGCCAGCAGCGCTAGTACAGGGCGTCTAACTGAAGCTTTCTTT.

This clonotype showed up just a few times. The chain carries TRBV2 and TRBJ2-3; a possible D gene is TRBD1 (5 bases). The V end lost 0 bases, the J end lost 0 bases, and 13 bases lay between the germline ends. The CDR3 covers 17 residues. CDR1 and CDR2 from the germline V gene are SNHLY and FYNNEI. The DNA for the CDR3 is TGTGCCAGCAGTGAAGCGCCTATAACAGGAAGCACAGATACGCAGTATTTT. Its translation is CASSEAPITGSTDTQYF.

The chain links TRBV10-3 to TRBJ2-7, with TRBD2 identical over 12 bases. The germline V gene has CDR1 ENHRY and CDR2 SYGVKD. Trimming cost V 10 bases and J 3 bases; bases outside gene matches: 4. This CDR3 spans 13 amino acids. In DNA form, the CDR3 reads TGTGCCAGCCAGACTAGCGGGAGCTACGAGCAGTACTTC. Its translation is CASQTSGSYEQYF.

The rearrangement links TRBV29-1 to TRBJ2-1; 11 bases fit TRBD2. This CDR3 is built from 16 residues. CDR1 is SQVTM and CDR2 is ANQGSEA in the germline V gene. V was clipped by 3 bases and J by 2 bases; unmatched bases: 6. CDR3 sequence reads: CSVDTSLAGAYNEQFF. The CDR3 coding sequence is TGCAGCGTTGACACCTCACTAGCGGGAGCCTACAATGAGCAGTTCTTC.

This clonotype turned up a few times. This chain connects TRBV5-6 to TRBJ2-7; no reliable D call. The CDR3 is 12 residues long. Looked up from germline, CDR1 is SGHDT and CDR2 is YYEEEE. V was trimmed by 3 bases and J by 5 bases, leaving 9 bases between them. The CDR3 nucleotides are TGTGCCAGCAGCTGTAATAGGGACGAGCAGTACTTC. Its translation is CASSCNRDEQYF.